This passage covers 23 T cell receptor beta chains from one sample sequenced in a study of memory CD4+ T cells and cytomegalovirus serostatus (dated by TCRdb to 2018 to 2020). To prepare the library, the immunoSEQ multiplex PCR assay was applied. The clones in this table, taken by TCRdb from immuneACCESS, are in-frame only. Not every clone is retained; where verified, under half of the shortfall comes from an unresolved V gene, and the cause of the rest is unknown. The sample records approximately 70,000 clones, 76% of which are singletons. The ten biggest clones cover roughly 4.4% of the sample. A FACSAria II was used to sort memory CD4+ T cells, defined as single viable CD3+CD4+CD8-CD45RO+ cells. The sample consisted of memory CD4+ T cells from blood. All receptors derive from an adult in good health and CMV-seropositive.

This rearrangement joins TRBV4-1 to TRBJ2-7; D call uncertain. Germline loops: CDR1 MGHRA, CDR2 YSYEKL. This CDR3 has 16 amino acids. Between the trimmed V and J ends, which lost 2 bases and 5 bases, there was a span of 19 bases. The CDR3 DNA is TGCGCCAGCAGCCAAATTCCCCTATCAAGGCTGCACGAGCAGTACTTC. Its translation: CASSQIPLSRLHEQYF.

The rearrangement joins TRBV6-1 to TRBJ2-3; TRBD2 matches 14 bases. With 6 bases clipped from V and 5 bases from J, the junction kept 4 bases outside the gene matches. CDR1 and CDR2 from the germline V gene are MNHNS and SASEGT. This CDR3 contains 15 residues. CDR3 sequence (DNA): TGTGCCAGCAGGACTAGCGGGGGGGTTGGAGATACGCAGTATTTT. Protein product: CASRTSGGVGDTQYF.

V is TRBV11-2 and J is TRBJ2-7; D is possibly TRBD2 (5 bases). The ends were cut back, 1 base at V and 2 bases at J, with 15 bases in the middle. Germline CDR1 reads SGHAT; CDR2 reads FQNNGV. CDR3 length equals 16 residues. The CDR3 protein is CASSLVKRSGTYEQYF. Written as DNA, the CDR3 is TGTGCCAGCAGCTTAGTAAAACGAAGCGGTACCTACGAGCAGTACTTC.

CDR3 amino acids: CAISLMGLGTDTQYF. The CDR3 DNA sequence: TGTGCCATCAGTCTCATGGGTTTAGGCACAGATACGCAGTATTTT. This chain links TRBV10-3 with TRBJ2-3; D is unresolved. CDR1 is ENHRY and CDR2 is SYGVKD in the germline V gene. CDR3 length equals 15 residues. V was shortened by 5 bases and J by 1 base, with 13 bases between the two germline ends.

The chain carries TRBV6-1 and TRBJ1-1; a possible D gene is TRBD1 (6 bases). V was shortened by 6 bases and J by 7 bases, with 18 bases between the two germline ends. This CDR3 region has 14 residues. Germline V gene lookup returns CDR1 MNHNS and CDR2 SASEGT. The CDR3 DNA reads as TGTGCCAGCAGACTGGAAAGTGAAGGGGGTGAAGCTTTCTTT. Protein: CASRLESEGGEAFF.

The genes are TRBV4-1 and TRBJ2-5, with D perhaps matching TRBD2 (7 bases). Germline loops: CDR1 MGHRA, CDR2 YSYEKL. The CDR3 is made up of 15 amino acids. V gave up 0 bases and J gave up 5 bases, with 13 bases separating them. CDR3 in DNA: TGCGCCAGCAGCCAAGAGAGCAGGGGAGGGGAGACCCAGTACTTC. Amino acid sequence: CASSQESRGGETQYF.

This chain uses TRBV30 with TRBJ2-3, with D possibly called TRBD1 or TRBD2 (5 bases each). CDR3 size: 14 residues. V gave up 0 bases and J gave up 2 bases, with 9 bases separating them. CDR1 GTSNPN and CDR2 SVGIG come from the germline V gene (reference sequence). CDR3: CAWSVSGPTDTQYF. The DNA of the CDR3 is TGTGCCTGGAGTGTCTCGGGACCCACAGATACGCAGTATTTT.

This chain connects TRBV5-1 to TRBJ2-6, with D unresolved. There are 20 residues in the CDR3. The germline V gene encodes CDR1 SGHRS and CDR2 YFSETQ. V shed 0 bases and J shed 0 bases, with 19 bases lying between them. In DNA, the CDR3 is TGCGCCAGCAGCTTGGGCCCCCGCTCGCGCAGCCACTCTGGGGCCAACGTCCTGACTTTC. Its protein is CASSLGPRSRSHSGANVLTF.

CDR3 nucleotide sequence: TGTGCCTGGAGTCGGGGTCTAGCGGGAGGTGGGGAGCAGTTCTTC. This encodes CAWSRGLAGGGEQFF. The rearrangement links TRBV30 to TRBJ2-1, with 11 bases matching TRBD2. The CDR3 contains 15 residues. V lost 2 bases, J lost 10 bases, and 10 bases stayed unmatched. Per the germline V gene, CDR1 is GTSNPN and CDR2 is SVGIG (reference sequence).

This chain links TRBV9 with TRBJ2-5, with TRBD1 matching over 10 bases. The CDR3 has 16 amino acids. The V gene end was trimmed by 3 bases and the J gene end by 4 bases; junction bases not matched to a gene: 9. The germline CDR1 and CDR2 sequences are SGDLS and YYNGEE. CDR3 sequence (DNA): TGTGCCAGCAGCGCGGGACAGACAGGGGGCCGAGAGACCCAGTACTTC. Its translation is CASSAGQTGGRETQYF.

Here the CDR3 DNA reads TGTGCCTTCCGGGGGGGGGACAACACCGGGGAGCTGTTTTTT. Residues: CAFRGGDNTGELFF. The chain uses TRBV7-2 and TRBJ2-2; 8 bases agree with TRBD2. The CDR3 is 14 residues long. Unmatched junction bases numbered 7, after V lost 11 bases and J lost 2 bases. In germline, CDR1 is SGHTA, CDR2 FQGNSA.

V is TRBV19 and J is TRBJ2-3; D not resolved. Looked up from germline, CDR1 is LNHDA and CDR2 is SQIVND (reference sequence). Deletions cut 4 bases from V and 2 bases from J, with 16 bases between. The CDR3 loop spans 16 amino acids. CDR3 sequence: CASSTVDFVLTDTQYF. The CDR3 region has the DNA TGTGCCAGTAGTACAGTCGACTTCGTCCTCACAGATACGCAGTATTTT.

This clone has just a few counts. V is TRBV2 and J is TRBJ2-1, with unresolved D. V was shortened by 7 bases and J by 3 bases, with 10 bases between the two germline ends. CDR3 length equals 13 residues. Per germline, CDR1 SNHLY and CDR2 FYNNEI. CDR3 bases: TGTGCCAGCATGGAGCCGGGCTACAATGAGCAGTTCTTC. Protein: CASMEPGYNEQFF.

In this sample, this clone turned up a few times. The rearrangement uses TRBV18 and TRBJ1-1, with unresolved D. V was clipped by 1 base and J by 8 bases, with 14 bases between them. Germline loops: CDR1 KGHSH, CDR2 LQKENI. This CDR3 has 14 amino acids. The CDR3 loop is CASSPQLGGTEAFF. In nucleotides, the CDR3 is TGTGCCAGCTCACCACAACTGGGAGGTACCGAAGCTTTCTTT.

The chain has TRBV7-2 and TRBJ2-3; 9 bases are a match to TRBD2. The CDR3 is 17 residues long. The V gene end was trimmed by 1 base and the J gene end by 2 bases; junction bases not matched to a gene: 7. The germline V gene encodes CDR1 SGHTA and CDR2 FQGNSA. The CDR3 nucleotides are TGTGCCAGCAGCTTAGTCCCTAGCGGGGCTAACACAGATACGCAGTATTTT. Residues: CASSLVPSGANTDTQYF. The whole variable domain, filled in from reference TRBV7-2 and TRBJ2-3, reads GAGVSQSPSNKVTEKGKDVELRCDPISGHTALYWYRQSLGQGLEFLIYFQGNSAPDKSGLPSDRFSAERTGGSVSTLTIQRTQQEDSAVYLCASSLVPSGANTDTQYFGPGTRLTVL.

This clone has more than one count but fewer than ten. The CDR3, as DNA: TGTGCCAGCTCACCAGACGGAGGAGATACGCAGTATTTT. It codes for CASSPDGGDTQYF. The rearrangement joins TRBV18 to TRBJ2-3; perhaps TRBD2 as D (5 bases). V shed 2 bases and J shed 5 bases, with 8 bases lying between them. The CDR3 loop spans 13 amino acids. Germline CDR1 and CDR2: KGHSH and LQKENI.

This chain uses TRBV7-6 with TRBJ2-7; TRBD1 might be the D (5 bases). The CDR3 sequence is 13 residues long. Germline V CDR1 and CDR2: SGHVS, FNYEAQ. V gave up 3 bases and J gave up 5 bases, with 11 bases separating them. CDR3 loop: CASSLLRVHEQYF. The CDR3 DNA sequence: TGTGCCAGCAGCTTGCTCAGGGTCCACGAGCAGTACTTC.

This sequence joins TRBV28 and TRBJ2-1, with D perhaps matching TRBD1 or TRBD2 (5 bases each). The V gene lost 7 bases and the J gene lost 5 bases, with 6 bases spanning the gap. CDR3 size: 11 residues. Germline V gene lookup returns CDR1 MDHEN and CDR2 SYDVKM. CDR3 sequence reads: CASMGDNEQFF. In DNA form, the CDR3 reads TGTGCCAGCATGGGGGACAATGAGCAGTTCTTC.

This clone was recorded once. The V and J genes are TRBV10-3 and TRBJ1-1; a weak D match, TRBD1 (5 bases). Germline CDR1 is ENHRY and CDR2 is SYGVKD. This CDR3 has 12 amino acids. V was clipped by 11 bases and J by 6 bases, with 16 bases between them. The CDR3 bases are TGTGCCTCACAGGCAGGGCCGCCTGAAGCTTTCTTT. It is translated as CASQAGPPEAFF.

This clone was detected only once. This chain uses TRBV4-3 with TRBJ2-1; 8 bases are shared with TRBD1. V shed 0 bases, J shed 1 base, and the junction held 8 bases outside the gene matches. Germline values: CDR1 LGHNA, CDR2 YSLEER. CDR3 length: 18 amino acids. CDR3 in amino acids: CASSQDLAGTGSYNEQFF. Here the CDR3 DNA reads TGCGCCAGCAGCCAAGATCTGGCCGGGACAGGTTCCTACAATGAGCAGTTCTTC.

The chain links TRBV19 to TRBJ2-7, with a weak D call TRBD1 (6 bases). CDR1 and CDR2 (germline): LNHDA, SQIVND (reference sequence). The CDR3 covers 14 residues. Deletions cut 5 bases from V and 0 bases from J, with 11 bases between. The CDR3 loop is CASSRDTYSYEQYF. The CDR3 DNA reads TGTGCCAGTAGTCGGGACACCTACTCCTACGAGCAGTACTTC.

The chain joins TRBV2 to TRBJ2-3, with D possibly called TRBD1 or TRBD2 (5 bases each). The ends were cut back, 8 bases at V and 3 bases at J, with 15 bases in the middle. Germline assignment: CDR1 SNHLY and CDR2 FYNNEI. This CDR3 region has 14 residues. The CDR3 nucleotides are TGTGCCAGCCGACCGGGACGGAGAACAGATACGCAGTATTTT. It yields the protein CASRPGRRTDTQYF.

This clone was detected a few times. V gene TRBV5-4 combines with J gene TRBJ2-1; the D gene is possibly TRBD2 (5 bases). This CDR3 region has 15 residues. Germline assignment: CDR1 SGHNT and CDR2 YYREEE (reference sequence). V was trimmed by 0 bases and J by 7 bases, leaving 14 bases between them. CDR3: CASSLETTVENEQFF. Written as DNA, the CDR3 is TGTGCCAGCAGCTTGGAGACTACCGTCGAGAATGAGCAGTTCTTC.